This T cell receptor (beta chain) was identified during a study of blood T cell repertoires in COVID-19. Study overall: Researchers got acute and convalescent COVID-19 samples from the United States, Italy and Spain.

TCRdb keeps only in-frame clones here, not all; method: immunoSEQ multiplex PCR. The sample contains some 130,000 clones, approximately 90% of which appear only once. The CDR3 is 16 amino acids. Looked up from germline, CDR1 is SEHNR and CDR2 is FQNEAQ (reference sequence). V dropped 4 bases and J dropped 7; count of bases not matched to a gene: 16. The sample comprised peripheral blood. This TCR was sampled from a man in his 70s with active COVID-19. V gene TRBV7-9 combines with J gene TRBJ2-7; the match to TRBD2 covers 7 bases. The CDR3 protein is CASSSLLAGPAGEQYF. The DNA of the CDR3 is TGTGCCAGCAGCTCCCTCTTAGCGGGCCCGGCGGGGGAGCAGTACTTC.